This T cell receptor (beta chain) comes out of a study of cytomegalovirus exposure and HLA in healthy donors. About this clone: Its antigen is not known.

This CDR3 spans 15 amino acids. Germline values: CDR1 SGHTA, CDR2 FQGNSA. V shed 7 bases and J 9 bases; nucleotides not matched to a gene: 16. Study results and limitations: Most likely, a cluster of highly shared sequence variants arose as a sequencing artifact. Common viral pathogens seemed to be connected with several of the most significant clusters, according to a later analysis. In vitro checks showed that three CMV-associated chains really do target CMV antigens.

The PCR employed 60 Vbeta primers together with 13 Jbeta primers. Sequencing was performed with immunoSEQ multiplex PCR; in TCRdb, only in-frame clones are kept and a portion is missing. The sample records around 65,000 clones, approximately 60% being singletons. V is TRBV7-2 and J is TRBJ2-7; 9 bases are shared with TRBD2. Source material: PBMCs. The TCR originated in a young man in good health and CMV-seronegative. The CDR3 sequence: CASTPSGEAVGVQYF. CDR3 coding DNA: TGTGCCAGCACCCCTAGCGGGGAGGCCGTGGGGGTGCAGTACTTC.